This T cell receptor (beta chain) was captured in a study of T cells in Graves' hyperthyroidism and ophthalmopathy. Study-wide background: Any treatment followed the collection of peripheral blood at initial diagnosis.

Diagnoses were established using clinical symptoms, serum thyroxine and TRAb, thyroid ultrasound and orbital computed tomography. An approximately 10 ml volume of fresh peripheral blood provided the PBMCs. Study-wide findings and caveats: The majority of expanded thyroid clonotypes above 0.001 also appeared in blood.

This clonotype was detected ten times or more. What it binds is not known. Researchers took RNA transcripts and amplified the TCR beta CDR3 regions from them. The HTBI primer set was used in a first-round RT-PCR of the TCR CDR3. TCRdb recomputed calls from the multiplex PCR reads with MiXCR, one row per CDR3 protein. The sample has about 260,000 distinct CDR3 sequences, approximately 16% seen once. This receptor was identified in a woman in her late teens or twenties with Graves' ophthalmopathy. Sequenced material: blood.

The CDR3 sequence: CASSPNEEDTQYF. The CDR3 nucleotides are TGTGCCAGCTCACCTAACGAAGAAGATACGCAGTATTTT. This chain connects TRBV18 to TRBJ2-3; no definite D call. Germline V gene sequence: CDR1 KGHSH, CDR2 LQKENI. Trimming pared 3 bases from V and 5 bases from J, leaving 9 bases between. This CDR3 spans 13 amino acids.